Each of the 8 T cell receptor beta chains below was sequenced from the same sample in a study of T cell responses to AZD1222 COVID-19 vaccine. Some clones are missing from TCRdb's copy, which holds only in-frame ones; the method was immunoSEQ multiplex PCR. This sample has over 95,000 clones, with approximately 91% found just once. The sample here was peripheral blood, taken 28 days after the second AZD1222 dose. These receptors all stem from an adult who received the AZD1222 COVID-19 vaccine.

The chain combines TRBV10-1 with TRBJ2-7, with D hard to call. Trimming removed 3 bases from V and 5 bases from J, with 17 bases in between. CDR1 and CDR2 (germline): WNHNN, SYGVQD (reference sequence). The CDR3 is 15 residues long. CDR3 nucleotides: TGCGCCAGCAGTGAACACCCCGAAGTTAGGAACGAGCAGTACTTC. Translated: CASSEHPEVRNEQYF.

This chain uses TRBV27 with TRBJ1-2; tentatively, D is TRBD1 (6 bases). The CDR3 loop spans 13 amino acids. V was clipped by 3 bases and J by 4 bases, with 9 bases between them. Germline assignment: CDR1 MNHEY and CDR2 SMNVEV (reference sequence). CDR3 region: CASSFGGGYGYTF. The CDR3 bases are TGTGCCAGCAGTTTCGGAGGGGGCTATGGCTACACCTTC.

This rearrangement joins TRBV10-1 to TRBJ2-1, with 15 bases that match TRBD2. The ends lost 2 bases at V and 10 bases at J; junction bases unmatched: 6. In germline, CDR1 is WNHNN, CDR2 SYGVQD (reference sequence). CDR3 length: 16 amino acids. The CDR3: CASSEQGLAGGAEQFF. The DNA of the CDR3 is TGCGCCAGCAGTGAGCAGGGACTAGCGGGAGGCGCCGAGCAGTTCTTC.

The rearrangement links TRBV28 to TRBJ2-7; tentative D call: TRBD2 (5 bases). Germline CDR1 reads MDHEN; CDR2 reads SYDVKM. The CDR3 runs to 11 residues. V shed 5 bases and J shed 7 bases, with 9 bases lying between them. The CDR3 nucleotides read TGTGCCAGCAGTACTAGATCTGAGCAGTACTTC. Encoded protein: CASSTRSEQYF.

V usage is TRBV24-1 and J usage is TRBJ2-7; D gene uncertain. Trimming pared 4 bases from V and 4 bases from J, leaving 4 bases between. The CDR3 has 11 amino acids. Germline CDR1 and CDR2: KGHDR and SFDVKD. The CDR3 sequence: CATSDPYEQYF. The CDR3 bases are TGTGCCACCAGTGACCCATACGAGCAGTACTTC.

This clone was seen only once. The identical CDR3 is also encoded by other nucleotide sequences in the sample. The V gene is TRBV5-1, the J gene TRBJ2-7, with D tentatively TRBD2 (7 bases). V lost 0 bases and J lost 7, with 26 bases in between. The CDR3 contains 18 residues. Germline V lookup: CDR1 SGHRS, CDR2 YFSETQ. The CDR3 DNA is TGCGCCAGCAGCTTGGGTCCCCCCGGTATCGGGGGAGGGGGGGAGCAGTACTTC. Protein: CASSLGPPGIGGGGEQYF. Together with reference TRBV5-1 and TRBJ2-7, the CDR3 gives the full variable domain: KAGVTQTPRYLIKTRGQQVTLSCSPISGHRSVSWYQQTPGQGLQFLFEYFSETQRNKGNFPGRFSGRQFSNSRSEMNVSTLELGDSALYLCASSLGPPGIGGGGEQYFGPGTRLTVT.

The gene calls are TRBV7-6 and TRBJ2-7; 7 nucleotides align to TRBD2. Germline assignment: CDR1 SGHVS and CDR2 FNYEAQ. This CDR3 region has 14 residues. Trimming removed 1 base from V and 2 bases from J; junction bases left unmatched: 2. The DNA for the CDR3 is TGTGCCAGCAGCTTAGAACTAGCGCCCTACGAGCAGTACTTC. Residues: CASSLELAPYEQYF.

The chain employs TRBV5-5 and TRBJ2-7; D tentatively reads TRBD1 or TRBD2 (5 bases each). Germline loops: CDR1 SGHKS, CDR2 YYEKEE (reference sequence). This CDR3 comprises 14 residues. V lost 3 bases, J lost 4 bases, and 14 bases lay in between. Here the CDR3 DNA reads TGTGCCAGCAGCTCGCCGGGGACCGATTACGAGCAGTACTTC. It is translated as CASSSPGTDYEQYF.